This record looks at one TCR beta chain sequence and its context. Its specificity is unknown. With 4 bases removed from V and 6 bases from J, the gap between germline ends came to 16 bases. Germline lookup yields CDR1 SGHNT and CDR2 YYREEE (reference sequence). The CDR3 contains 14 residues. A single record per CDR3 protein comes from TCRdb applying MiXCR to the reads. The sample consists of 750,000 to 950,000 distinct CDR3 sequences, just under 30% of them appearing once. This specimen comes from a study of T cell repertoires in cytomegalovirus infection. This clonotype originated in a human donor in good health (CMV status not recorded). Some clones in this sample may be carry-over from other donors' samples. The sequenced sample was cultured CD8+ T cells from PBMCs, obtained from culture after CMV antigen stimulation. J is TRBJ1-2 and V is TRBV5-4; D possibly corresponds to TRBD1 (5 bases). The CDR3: CASSPSSWGDGYTF. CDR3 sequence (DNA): TGTGCCAGCAGCCCCTCTAGCTGGGGGGATGGCTACACCTTC.